Below, 30 T cell receptor beta chains from the same sample are listed, as sequenced in a study of blood T cell repertoires in COVID-19. Profiling relied on immunoSEQ multiplex PCR, and the TCRdb table lists in-frame clones only, not all of them. This table holds some 150,000 clones, 70% to 85% found once. What was sequenced was peripheral blood. The receptors derive from a woman in her fifties or sixties in a cohort sampled during active or convalescent COVID-19.

The V gene is TRBV15, the J gene TRBJ2-3, with 9 positions matching TRBD1. The V gene end was trimmed by 8 bases and the J gene end by 5 bases; junction bases not matched to a gene: 8. The CDR3 sequence is 14 residues long. Germline CDR1 is LNHNV and CDR2 is YYDKDF (reference sequence). CDR3 nucleotide sequence: TGTGCCACCCAACAACAGGGGGCGGTAGATACGCAGTATTTT. Encoded protein: CATQQQGAVDTQYF.

The chain joins TRBV3-1 (or the pseudogene TRBV3-2) to TRBJ1-5, with D perhaps matching TRBD1 (5 bases). The V end lost 4 bases, the J end lost 10 bases, and 20 bases lay between the germline ends. The CDR3 runs 15 residues. Germline CDR1 reads LGHDT; CDR2 reads YNNKEL (reference sequence). The DNA for the CDR3 is TGTGCCAGCAGCCCCCAACCGAACCAGGGATCACCCCAGCATTTT. Translated: CASSPQPNQGSPQHF.

This chain joins TRBV12-3 or TRBV12-4 and TRBJ1-1; tentatively, D is TRBD1 (5 bases). CDR3 length equals 12 residues. Trimming removed 6 bases from V and 8 bases from J, with 13 bases in between. This CDR3 reads CASRRTGAEAFF. The DNA of the CDR3 is TGTGCCAGCAGAAGAACTGGGGCCGAAGCTTTCTTT.

The genes are TRBV11-2 and TRBJ1-1, with TRBD1 identical over 7 bases. V trimming: 5 bases; J trimming: 7 bases; junction bases outside the gene matches: 4. Germline V gives CDR1 SGHAT, CDR2 FQNNGV. The CDR3 has 12 amino acids. This chain's CDR3 is CASSRQGLEAFF. CDR3 bases: TGTGCCAGCAGCCGACAGGGCCTTGAAGCTTTCTTT.

This clone was observed a single time. The rearrangement uses TRBV7-9 and TRBJ1-2, with TRBD1 identical over 9 bases. After removal of 3 bases from V and 4 bases from J, the junction contained 0 bases not matched to a gene. This CDR3 has 13 residues. Germline V CDR1 and CDR2: SEHNR, FQNEAQ (reference sequence). The CDR3 here is CASSLTGGYGYTF. The CDR3 DNA sequence: TGTGCCAGCAGCTTGACAGGGGGCTATGGCTACACCTTC.

This clone has just a few counts. The chain carries TRBV6-5 and TRBJ1-2; D may be TRBD1 (5 bases). V lost 5 bases, J lost 8 bases, and 18 bases lay in between. Germline V gives CDR1 MNHEY, CDR2 SVGAGI. CDR3 length: 14 residues. The CDR3 sequence: CASSTLVGGRGYTF. Here the CDR3 DNA reads TGTGCCAGCAGTACCCTCGTCGGGGGAAGAGGCTACACCTTC.

The chain joins TRBV2 to TRBJ2-3, with 8 bases matching TRBD2. Germline CDR1 SNHLY, CDR2 FYNNEI. The junction had 11 bases not matched to a gene; V was cut back by 6 bases and J by 3 bases. The CDR3 sequence is 16 residues long. The CDR3 loop reads CASRGLGGLDTDTQYF. The CDR3 bases are TGTGCCAGCAGGGGACTAGGGGGGCTGGATACAGATACGCAGTATTTT.

This chain uses TRBV19 with TRBJ1-1, with D tentatively TRBD1 (5 bases). The CDR3 totals 14 residues. V shed 7 bases and J shed 0 bases, with 12 bases lying between them. Germline lookup yields CDR1 LNHDA and CDR2 SQIVND (reference sequence). The CDR3 sequence is CASTPRGVNTEAFF. Here the CDR3 DNA reads TGTGCCAGTACCCCACGGGGGGTGAACACTGAAGCTTTCTTT. Drawing the rest from reference TRBV19 and TRBJ1-1, the complete variable domain is DGGITQSPKYLFRKEGQNVTLSCEQNLNHDAMYWYRQDPGQGLRLIYYSQIVNDFQKGDIAEGYSVSREKKESFPLTVTSAQKNPTAFYLCASTPRGVNTEAFFGQGTRLTVV.

This chain links TRBV30 with TRBJ1-2; D gene uncertain. The CDR3 consists of 13 residues. V was trimmed by 5 bases and J by 5 bases, leaving 15 bases between them. CDR1 and CDR2 (germline): GTSNPN, SVGIG (reference sequence). The CDR3 sequence is CAWEDAGWYGYTF. The DNA for the CDR3 is TGTGCCTGGGAGGACGCGGGGTGGTATGGCTACACCTTC.

This sequence joins TRBV5-1 and TRBJ2-7; 10 positions agree with TRBD1. The CDR3 is 16 amino acids. The V gene's germline CDR1 is SGHRS and CDR2 YFSETQ. The V and J ends lost 1 base and 0 bases, in that order; junction bases with no gene match: 4. This CDR3 reads CASSLSDRGDSYEQYF. For the CDR3, the DNA is TGCGCCAGCAGCTTGTCGGACAGGGGGGACTCCTACGAGCAGTACTTC.

The V call is TRBV7-9, the J call TRBJ1-6, with D possibly being TRBD1 (6 bases). Trimming took off 1 base at V and 8 bases at J, with 18 bases between the two ends. Germline V gene sequence: CDR1 SEHNR, CDR2 FQNEAQ (reference sequence). The CDR3 covers 17 residues. The CDR3 here is CASSLGAAGVFDSPLHF. Here the CDR3 DNA reads TGTGCCAGCAGCTTAGGTGCGGCAGGGGTGTTTGATTCACCCCTCCACTTT.

The V gene is TRBV13, the J gene TRBJ2-5; 10 bases are a match to TRBD2. Germline V lookup: CDR1 PRHDT, CDR2 FYEKMQ (reference sequence). The junction had 3 bases not matched to a gene; V was cut back by 4 bases and J by 1 base. The CDR3 runs to 15 residues. DNA of the CDR3: TGTGCCAGCAGCTCAACTAGCGGGGTCCAAGAGACCCAGTACTTC. It encodes CASSSTSGVQETQYF.

The chain links TRBV6-4 to TRBJ1-1; 9 positions match TRBD1. CDR1 is MRHNA, CDR2 SNTAGT, per germline. V was clipped by 6 bases and J by 5 bases; unmatched bases: 4. The CDR3 consists of 13 residues. CDR3 in DNA: TGTGCCAGCAGCTGGGACAGGGAAACTGAAGCTTTCTTT. This sequence encodes CASSWDRETEAFF.

The chain carries TRBV9 and TRBJ2-3; D unresolved. V dropped 3 bases and J dropped 0 bases, with 11 bases sitting between them. This CDR3 spans 15 amino acids. Germline CDR1 and CDR2: SGDLS and YYNGEE. This CDR3 reads CASSASPGSTDTQYF. DNA for the CDR3: TGTGCCAGCAGCGCGTCCCCCGGGAGCACAGATACGCAGTATTTT.

This clone was counted between two and nine times. CDR3 residues: CASSQDGLAGERHTGELFF. CDR3 sequence (DNA): TGTGCCAGCAGCCAAGATGGGCTAGCGGGGGAGAGGCACACCGGGGAGCTGTTTTTT. The V gene is TRBV3-1 (or the pseudogene TRBV3-2), the J gene TRBJ2-2; 10 bases fit TRBD2. Unmatched junction bases numbered 10, after V lost 0 bases and J lost 3 bases. CDR1 and CDR2 from the germline V gene are LGHDT and YNNKEL (reference sequence). The CDR3 has 19 residues.

The rearrangement joins TRBV20-1 to TRBJ1-2, with D possibly TRBD1 on 5 matching bases. V shed 3 bases and J shed 7 bases, with 12 bases lying between them. In germline, CDR1 is DFQATT, CDR2 SNEGSKA (reference sequence). The CDR3 extends over 12 amino acids. As DNA, the CDR3 is TGCAGTGCTAGTTCGGGGGGGTTTGGCTACACCTTC. Protein: CSASSGGFGYTF.

The chain recombines TRBV5-1 with TRBJ1-4; a weak D match, TRBD1 (5 bases). The V gene lost 1 base and the J gene lost 4 bases, with 11 bases spanning the gap. This CDR3 is 15 amino acids long. The germline V gene encodes CDR1 SGHRS and CDR2 YFSETQ. The CDR3 nucleotides are TGCGCCAGCAGCTTGCAGACAGCCAGTAATGAAAAACTGTTTTTT. Amino acid sequence: CASSLQTASNEKLFF.

The chain employs TRBV6-1 and TRBJ2-3; 8 bases align to TRBD1. Germline V gene lookup returns CDR1 MNHNS and CDR2 SASEGT. The junction had 0 bases not matched to a gene; V was cut back by 1 base and J by 6 bases. The CDR3 totals 13 residues. This CDR3 reads CASSEGDRDTQYF. The DNA of the CDR3 is TGTGCCAGCAGTGAAGGGGACAGGGATACGCAGTATTTT.

This clone was detected once. The chain has TRBV7-4 and TRBJ2-7; 11 bases map to TRBD1. Germline V gene sequence: CDR1 SGHVT, CDR2 SQSDAQ. J lost 5 bases, V lost 2 bases, and 5 bases had no gene match. The CDR3 contains 15 residues. This CDR3 reads CASSLTGTGGHEQYF. The CDR3 DNA sequence: TGTGCCAGCAGCTTAACCGGGACAGGGGGACACGAGCAGTACTTC.

The chain has TRBV4-1 and TRBJ2-6, with 7 bases that match TRBD1. This CDR3 contains 19 residues. Germline CDR1 is MGHRA and CDR2 is YSYEKL. V lost 5 bases, J lost 0 bases, and 13 bases stayed unmatched. CDR3 sequence (DNA): TGCGCCAGCAGCTACAGACCGGGACAGCTAAACTCTGGGGCCAACGTCCTGACTTTC. Its translation is CASSYRPGQLNSGANVLTF.

This chain connects TRBV5-1 to TRBJ1-3; 7 positions match TRBD1. CDR1 is SGHRS, CDR2 YFSETQ, per germline. Trimming cost V 4 bases and J 2 bases; bases outside gene matches: 3. The CDR3 consists of 14 residues. The CDR3: CASSAGTAGNTIYF. In nucleotides, the CDR3 is TGCGCCAGCAGCGCGGGGACAGCTGGAAACACCATATATTTT.

The chain is built from TRBV18 and TRBJ2-1, with 8 bases matching TRBD1. Trimming cost V 5 bases and J 1 base; bases outside gene matches: 4. The germline V gene has CDR1 KGHSH and CDR2 LQKENI. The CDR3 length is 15 residues. This CDR3 is CASSIWTGSYNEQFF. In nucleotides, the CDR3 is TGTGCCAGCTCAATCTGGACAGGGTCCTACAATGAGCAGTTCTTC.

The chain links TRBV29-1 to TRBJ1-1, with 7 bases that match TRBD1. The CDR3 sequence is 14 residues long. Germline lookup yields CDR1 SQVTM and CDR2 ANQGSEA. Trimming took 4 bases from V and 3 from J; bases not matched to a gene: 8. This chain's CDR3 is CSVANRGGDTEAFF. As DNA, the CDR3 is TGCAGCGTTGCTAACAGGGGAGGTGACACTGAAGCTTTCTTT.

V is TRBV4-3 and J is TRBJ1-4; D unclear. In germline, CDR1 is LGHNA, CDR2 YSLEER. There are 16 residues in the CDR3. V was clipped by 1 base and J by 4 bases, with 13 bases between them. In nucleotides, the CDR3 is TGCGCCAGCAGCCAAGTGGGAGGGCTGGGTAATGAAAAACTGTTTTTT. It is translated as CASSQVGGLGNEKLFF.

The rearrangement uses TRBV15 and TRBJ1-1, with D possibly being TRBD1 (6 bases). This CDR3 spans 15 amino acids. CDR1 is LNHNV, CDR2 YYDKDF, per germline (reference sequence). The V end was cut by 5 bases, the J end by 1 base, with 14 bases between. The CDR3: CATSLNRAENTEAFF. The CDR3 nucleotides are TGTGCCACCAGCCTAAACAGGGCGGAGAACACTGAAGCTTTCTTT.

The rearrangement links TRBV7-3 to TRBJ1-2; D gene ambiguous. Germline CDR1 and CDR2: SGHTA and FQGTGA. Trimming took 5 bases from V and 6 from J, leaving 13 bases between them. The CDR3 consists of 13 residues. The CDR3 region is CASSPVHGNGYTF. CDR3 sequence (DNA): TGTGCCAGCAGCCCCGTACACGGGAATGGCTACACCTTC.

This clone came up once. The chain combines TRBV5-1 with TRBJ1-1; the match to TRBD1 covers 8 bases. This CDR3 is 15 amino acids long. The J segment lost 3 bases and the V segment lost 4 bases, leaving 8 bases of the junction unmatched. The germline CDR1 and CDR2 sequences are SGHRS and YFSETQ. The CDR3 loop reads CASSALTGDDTEAFF. CDR3 coding DNA: TGCGCCAGCAGCGCTCTGACAGGGGACGACACTGAAGCTTTCTTT.

The gene calls are TRBV7-2 and TRBJ2-2; perhaps TRBD1 as D (6 bases). Germline lookup yields CDR1 SGHTA and CDR2 FQGNSA. The CDR3 is 16 residues long. With 1 base removed from V and 6 bases from J, the gap between germline ends came to 15 bases. CDR3 region: CASSLVFGGPSGELFF. DNA for the CDR3: TGTGCCAGCAGCTTAGTTTTTGGGGGCCCTTCCGGGGAGCTGTTTTTT. Full variable domain (missing parts from reference TRBV7-2 and TRBJ2-2): GAGVSQSPSNKVTEKGKDVELRCDPISGHTALYWYRQSLGQGLEFLIYFQGNSAPDKSGLPSDRFSAERTGGSVSTLTIQRTQQEDSAVYLCASSLVFGGPSGELFFGEGSRLTVL.

This chain joins TRBV28 and TRBJ2-7; a weak D match, TRBD2 (6 bases). Germline V gives CDR1 MDHEN, CDR2 SYDVKM. V was pared by 6 bases and J by 5 bases, with 20 bases between. The CDR3 is made up of 15 amino acids. The CDR3 sequence is CASSLGVGGFHEQYF. The DNA for the CDR3 is TGTGCCAGCAGCCTGGGCGTAGGAGGGTTCCACGAGCAGTACTTC.

The V gene is TRBV14, the J gene TRBJ2-2; TRBD2 aligns across 7 bases. J gave up 4 bases and V 4 bases, and 3 bases lay outside the gene matches. CDR1 SGHDN and CDR2 FVKESK come from the germline V gene. This CDR3 has 14 residues. CDR3 nucleotide sequence: TGTGCCAGCAGCCCGGGACTACCCACCGGGGAGCTGTTTTTT. Protein: CASSPGLPTGELFF.